Described below is a single T cell receptor (beta chain) sequence and its context. The source of the sample is a study of CD8+ T cells in alopecia areata. About the research overall: Treated individuals took tofacitinib by mouth, 5 to 10 mg twice daily.

Sequencing relied on a cDNA template that was reverse transcribed from extracted RNA. The table came from immunoSEQ multiplex PCR; TCRdb's copy has only in-frame clones and leaves some out. The data show a few hundred thousand clones, approximately 61% seen once. Patients with alopecia areata provided lesional scalp punch biopsies as well as peripheral blood. The length of the CDR3 is 13 residues. Trimming cost V 0 bases and J 6 bases, with 10 bases left between them. The germline gives CDR1 SGHRS, CDR2 YFSETQ. The clonotype was recovered from a human donor with alopecia areata. The sequencing here drew on CD4+ T cells sorted from blood, taken at week 0. The V call is TRBV5-1, the J call TRBJ2-7; D gene unclear. The CDR3 DNA sequence: TGCGCCAGCAGCTTGGCCCGGTCTGCCGAGCAGTACTTC. This codes for CASSLARSAEQYF.